Sequencing of this T cell receptor beta chain was carried out in a study of blood T cell repertoires in COVID-19. Study-level background: The United States, Italy and Spain were the sources of the acute and convalescent COVID-19 samples. PBMCs, B-cell-depleted T cells, or T cells were the source of the cDNA or gDNA that made up the material.

Original analysis: Estimates of nucleated cell counts were drawn from the amplification of reference gene primers. Assay: immunoSEQ multiplex PCR; the TCRdb copy retains only in-frame clones and omits some. D and trimming were read from the DNA, whereas the V and J calls and clone size are those reported in that table. Counted here are 200,000 to 300,000 clones, more than 75% occurring once; the ten biggest clones make up roughly 5%. Followed over time, Seattle patients had been enrolled while infection was active. With 3 bases clipped from V and 3 bases from J, the junction kept 2 bases outside the gene matches. Per germline, CDR1 LGHDT and CDR2 YNNKEL (reference sequence). The length of the CDR3 is 15 residues.

This receptor was taken from a woman in her fifties or sixties with COVID-19, enrolled during active disease. The sequenced sample consisted of peripheral blood. This rearrangement joins TRBV3-1 (or the pseudogene TRBV3-2) to TRBJ2-5; TRBD2 matches 12 bases. CDR3 nucleotide sequence: TGTGCCAGCAGCCACCGGACTAGCGGGAAAGAGACCCAGTACTTC. Encoded protein: CASSHRTSGKETQYF.